Listed below are T cell receptor beta chains from one sample, sequenced in a study of CD8 T cells in Susac syndrome. TCRdb independently ran MiXCR on the immunoSEQ multiplex PCR reads; one entry per CDR3 protein. Among 100,000 to 150,000 distinct CDR3 sequences listed, about 95% were seen once. What was sequenced was CD4+ T cells from PBMCs. These receptors were taken from a human donor in good health. Both conserved end residues are part of each CDR3. The order of the fields is J gene, D gene, V gene, clone size, CDR3 length, CDR3 DNA, CDR3 protein. A D gene is named only where the DNA matches it firmly. Size is stated for part of the rows, as once, few or many counts, or as a class when the clone is expanded.

J gene: TRBJ2-1
D gene: -
V gene: TRBV6-2/TRBV6-3
clone size: -
CDR3 length: 12
CDR3 DNA: TGTGCCAGCAGCAGAGATGTAGGTGAGCAGTTCTTC
CDR3 protein: CASSRDVGEQFF

J gene: TRBJ2-3
D gene: -
V gene: TRBV29-1
clone size: -
CDR3 length: 14
CDR3 DNA: TGCAGCGTCGGGACTTCGCAGCGCACAGATACGCAGTATTTT
CDR3 protein: CSVGTSQRTDTQYF

J gene: TRBJ1-5
D gene: -
V gene: TRBV20-1
clone size: -
CDR3 length: 13
CDR3 DNA: TGCAGTGCCCTAGGAGGGGGCAATCAGCCCCAGCATTTT
CDR3 protein: CSALGGGNQPQHF

J gene: TRBJ2-3
D gene: TRBD2
V gene: TRBV20-1
clone size: -
CDR3 length: 14
CDR3 DNA: TGCAGTGCTGGACTAGCGCCGTTGGCAGATACGCAGTATTTT
CDR3 protein: CSAGLAPLADTQYF

J gene: TRBJ2-3
D gene: TRBD1
V gene: TRBV12-3/TRBV12-4
clone size: -
CDR3 length: 14
CDR3 DNA: TGTGCCAGCAGTCGGACAGGGGGGGCAGATACGCAGTATTTT
CDR3 protein: CASSRTGGADTQYF

J gene: TRBJ1-2
D gene: -
V gene: TRBV10-2
clone size: -
CDR3 length: 13
CDR3 DNA: TGCGCCAGTGGGGGGATAGCTAACTATGGCTACACCTTC
CDR3 protein: CASGGIANYGYTF

J gene: TRBJ2-2
D gene: -
V gene: TRBV4-1
clone size: -
CDR3 length: 20
CDR3 DNA: -
CDR3 protein: CASSQEYRDRGRGTPGSCFF

J gene: TRBJ2-2
D gene: TRBD1
V gene: TRBV4-3
clone size: -
CDR3 length: 14
CDR3 DNA: TGCGCCAGCAGCCACGGACAGGGCACCGGGGAGCTGTTTTTT
CDR3 protein: CASSHGQGTGELFF

J gene: TRBJ2-2
D gene: -
V gene: TRBV20-1
clone size: once
CDR3 length: 13
CDR3 DNA: TGCAGTGCTGCTCGCAGTCAGACCGGGGAGCTGTTTTTT
CDR3 protein: CSAARSQTGELFF

J gene: TRBJ2-2
D gene: TRBD1
V gene: TRBV20-1
clone size: -
CDR3 length: 14
CDR3 DNA: TGCAGTGCTAGAATCAGGGGGCACACCGGGGAGCTGTTTTTT
CDR3 protein: CSARIRGHTGELFF

J gene: TRBJ2-1
D gene: -
V gene: TRBV7-9
clone size: -
CDR3 length: 15
CDR3 DNA: TGTGCCAGCAGCCAATCTGGGGGGCCCTACAATGAGCAGTTCTTC
CDR3 protein: CASSQSGGPYNEQFF

J gene: TRBJ2-2
D gene: -
V gene: TRBV18
clone size: -
CDR3 length: 15
CDR3 DNA: TGTGCCAGCTCACCAACGGGAGCGAACACCGGGGAGCTGTTTTTT
CDR3 protein: CASSPTGANTGELFF

J gene: TRBJ1-2
D gene: -
V gene: TRBV19
clone size: -
CDR3 length: 15
CDR3 DNA: TGTGCCAGTACCCCACGACAATCTTCTAACTATGGCTACACCTTC
CDR3 protein: CASTPRQSSNYGYTF

J gene: TRBJ2-7
D gene: -
V gene: TRBV7-2
clone size: -
CDR3 length: 14
CDR3 DNA: TGTGCCAGCAGCTTAAGACTAGACGCCTACGAGCAGTACTTC
CDR3 protein: CASSLRLDAYEQYF

J gene: TRBJ2-2
D gene: -
V gene: TRBV14
clone size: -
CDR3 length: 15
CDR3 DNA: TGTGCCAGCAGTCTGATCCGGGCGAACACCGGGGAGCTGTTTTTT
CDR3 protein: CASSLIRANTGELFF

J gene: TRBJ2-7
D gene: TRBD1
V gene: TRBV4-1
clone size: -
CDR3 length: 16
CDR3 DNA: TGCGCCAGCAGCCAAGGACCGGGACAGGGTCGCGACGAGCAGTACTTC
CDR3 protein: CASSQGPGQGRDEQYF

J gene: TRBJ2-6
D gene: -
V gene: TRBV7-2
clone size: -
CDR3 length: 14
CDR3 DNA: TGTGCCAGCAGCCCCGGCGGTGGGGCCAACGTCCTGACTTTC
CDR3 protein: CASSPGGGANVLTF

J gene: TRBJ2-5
D gene: -
V gene: TRBV5-1
clone size: -
CDR3 length: 15
CDR3 DNA: TGCGCCAGCAGATCGGGCCGGGGCTTGGGGGAGACCCAGTACTTC
CDR3 protein: CASRSGRGLGETQYF

J gene: TRBJ2-1
D gene: -
V gene: TRBV4-3
clone size: once
CDR3 length: 15
CDR3 DNA: TGCGCCAGCAGCCAAGGATGGGTGGGCCCAAATGAGCAGTTCTTC
CDR3 protein: CASSQGWVGPNEQFF

J gene: TRBJ2-6
D gene: -
V gene: TRBV29-1
clone size: -
CDR3 length: 15
CDR3 DNA: TGCAGCGTTGAAGCGGGGAGCTCTGGGGCCAACGTCCTGACTTTC
CDR3 protein: CSVEAGSSGANVLTF

J gene: TRBJ2-2
D gene: -
V gene: TRBV2
clone size: once
CDR3 length: 15
CDR3 DNA: TGTGCCAGCACCCGACAGGTTTCGAACACCGGGGAGCTGTTTTTT
CDR3 protein: CASTRQVSNTGELFF

J gene: TRBJ1-5
D gene: TRBD1
V gene: TRBV6-2/TRBV6-3
clone size: -
CDR3 length: 17
CDR3 DNA: TGTGCCAGCAGTGATCCCGGGACAGCGATCGCTAGCGGGCCCCAGCATTTT
CDR3 protein: CASSDPGTAIASGPQHF

J gene: TRBJ1-1
D gene: -
V gene: TRBV20-1
clone size: -
CDR3 length: 15
CDR3 DNA: TGCAGTGCTGCCTCGGGAAAATCTGTGACGATTGAAGCTTTCTTT
CDR3 protein: CSAASGKSVTIEAFF